A selection of T cell receptor beta chains follows, all from one sample in a study of PD-L1 blockade in urothelial cancer. Clones were sequenced by immunoSEQ multiplex PCR, and TCRdb holds only the in-frame ones, with some missing. The data show about 130,000 clones, 86% seen once. The material was PBMCs, obtained around atezolizumab (anti-PD-L1) treatment. The receptors shown here come from a man aged 45-65 years with urothelial cancer. The conserved cysteine and the conserved F or W are not part of the CDR3 here. Each record gives: CDR3 protein, J gene, V gene.

cdr3_aa: ASSSDRVYGYT
j_call: TRBJ1-2
v_call: TRBV7-2

cdr3_aa: ASSYTANYGYT
j_call: TRBJ1-2
v_call: TRBV28

cdr3_aa: ASSLADYGRGETQY
j_call: TRBJ2-5
v_call: TRBV5-1

cdr3_aa: ASSPHTTSGTRIYTDTQY
j_call: TRBJ2-3
v_call: TRBV19

cdr3_aa: ASSTSGFNEQF
j_call: TRBJ2-1
v_call: TRBV27

cdr3_aa: ASTPPGSGGANVLT
j_call: TRBJ2-6
v_call: TRBV19

cdr3_aa: ASSQAGTGGPREQY
j_call: TRBJ2-7
v_call: TRBV4-1

cdr3_aa: ASSLHVRSRETQY
j_call: TRBJ2-5
v_call: TRBV11-2

cdr3_aa: ASSLYSGTAYQPQH
j_call: TRBJ1-5
v_call: TRBV28

cdr3_aa: ASSPLVGGTVTPRGETQY
j_call: TRBJ2-5
v_call: TRBV18

cdr3_aa: ASSYSGAGGREQY
j_call: TRBJ2-7
v_call: TRBV6-6

cdr3_aa: ASSSGGGPSYEQY
j_call: TRBJ2-7
v_call: TRBV11-3

cdr3_aa: ASRGGAEPGELF
j_call: TRBJ2-2
v_call: TRBV5-1

cdr3_aa: ASKRGGNEKLF
j_call: TRBJ1-4
v_call: TRBV2

cdr3_aa: ASSLSVSTTNEKLF
j_call: TRBJ1-4
v_call: TRBV5-1

cdr3_aa: ASSLQGTEQY
j_call: TRBJ2-7
v_call: TRBV19

cdr3_aa: ASSQTGTGRFGYT
j_call: TRBJ1-2
v_call: TRBV7-9

cdr3_aa: ASRSSTDTQY
j_call: TRBJ2-3
v_call: TRBV5-4

cdr3_aa: ASSITGSSYEQY
j_call: TRBJ2-7
v_call: TRBV19

cdr3_aa: ASRSMGGRSGELF
j_call: TRBJ2-2
v_call: TRBV19

cdr3_aa: ASSKYRGENTEAF
j_call: TRBJ1-1
v_call: TRBV18

cdr3_aa: ASRGSGAGYGYT
j_call: TRBJ1-2
v_call: TRBV19

cdr3_aa: ASSLITREETQY
j_call: TRBJ2-5
v_call: TRBV7-6

cdr3_aa: ARGPGTVYSNQPQH
j_call: TRBJ1-5
v_call: TRBV11-3

cdr3_aa: ASSSGIFTEAF
j_call: TRBJ1-1
v_call: TRBV18

cdr3_aa: ASSAGQGGGETQY
j_call: TRBJ2-5
v_call: TRBV7-2

cdr3_aa: ASSIEQGAGQPQH
j_call: TRBJ1-5
v_call: TRBV19

cdr3_aa: AISEPGLAGGSYEQY
j_call: TRBJ2-7
v_call: TRBV10-3

cdr3_aa: ASGLGFQYNEQF
j_call: TRBJ2-1
v_call: TRBV12-5

cdr3_aa: ASSLKAGGETQY
j_call: TRBJ2-5
v_call: TRBV7-3

cdr3_aa: ASRYPTGGDNYGYT
j_call: TRBJ1-2
v_call: TRBV28

cdr3_aa: ASSSGQLVVGYT
j_call: TRBJ1-2
v_call: TRBV28

cdr3_aa: AWTLPPSDGYT
j_call: TRBJ1-2
v_call: TRBV30

cdr3_aa: ASSFSPGVAGDYEQY
j_call: TRBJ2-7
v_call: TRBV28

cdr3_aa: ASRSTSGRRNEQF
j_call: TRBJ2-1
v_call: TRBV6-5

cdr3_aa: ASSLMSLAGRYEQY
j_call: TRBJ2-7
v_call: TRBV7-3

cdr3_aa: ASSLAGSGWGNEQF
j_call: TRBJ2-1
v_call: TRBV7-2

cdr3_aa: SDRGRKSSTDTQY
j_call: TRBJ2-3
v_call: TRBV29-1

cdr3_aa: ASSQDLAGGRNEQF
j_call: TRBJ2-1
v_call: TRBV4-2

cdr3_aa: ASSLRVTYNEQF
j_call: TRBJ2-1
v_call: TRBV5-6

cdr3_aa: ASSHSTSGGTGELF
j_call: TRBJ2-2
v_call: TRBV5-1

cdr3_aa: ASSLSRTGGSWGYT
j_call: TRBJ1-2
v_call: TRBV7-9

cdr3_aa: ASGLPERRRVSEVVETQY
j_call: TRBJ2-5
v_call: TRBV12-5

cdr3_aa: ASSQGLPGEQF
j_call: TRBJ2-1
v_call: TRBV28

cdr3_aa: ASSLTDRTEQY
j_call: TRBJ2-7
v_call: TRBV11-3

cdr3_aa: ASSLTGRYDKNIQY
j_call: TRBJ2-4
v_call: TRBV7-8

cdr3_aa: ASRTGGLNTGELF
j_call: TRBJ2-2
v_call: TRBV7-2

cdr3_aa: AISEDDRGGYGYT
j_call: TRBJ1-2
v_call: TRBV10-3

cdr3_aa: ASSVGTTGGGNSPLH
j_call: TRBJ1-6
v_call: TRBV9

cdr3_aa: ASSEQGGYEQY
j_call: TRBJ2-7
v_call: TRBV6-1

cdr3_aa: ASSSRRMNQPQH
j_call: TRBJ1-5
v_call: TRBV2

cdr3_aa: ASSFPDRNEQY
j_call: TRBJ2-7
v_call: TRBV6-6

cdr3_aa: AWDSGTGVKETQY
j_call: TRBJ2-5
v_call: TRBV30